This entry lists 5 T cell receptor beta chains sequenced from one sample in a study of neurological immune-mediated disorders. One entry per CDR3 protein, called by TCRdb with MiXCR from the 5' RACE reads. The sample lists approximately 58,000 distinct CDR3 sequences; roughly 8.8% were seen once. This sample's time point: longitudinal time-point 3. The sample consisted of PBMCs. These receptors came from a woman between 40 and 50 years old in good health.

The table lists this clonotype with many counts. V and J are TRBV6-5 and TRBJ1-2; D gene ambiguous. The CDR3 consists of 13 residues. Germline V gives CDR1 MNHEY, CDR2 SVGAGI. The V gene lost 6 bases and the J gene lost 6 bases, with 14 bases spanning the gap. The chain's CDR3 is CASRPAGRDGYTF. DNA of the CDR3: TGTGCCAGCAGGCCTGCGGGGAGGGATGGCTACACCTTC.

This clonotype was recorded at least ten times. The rearrangement joins TRBV7-2 to TRBJ2-5; TRBD1 is a possible D gene (6 bases). The CDR3 has 13 amino acids. Per germline, CDR1 SGHTA and CDR2 FQGNSA. The ends were cut back, 5 bases at V and 5 bases at J, with 12 bases in the middle. The CDR3 here is CASSPRTEETQYF. The CDR3 coding sequence is TGTGCCAGCAGCCCTAGGACAGAGGAGACCCAGTACTTC.

This clonotype has at least ten counts. V gene TRBV10-3 combines with J gene TRBJ2-3, with D perhaps TRBD2 (5 bases). The germline V and J ends were trimmed by 0 bases and 1 base, with 14 bases remaining between them. Looked up from germline, CDR1 is ENHRY and CDR2 is SYGVKD. The CDR3 runs to 17 residues. CDR3 DNA sequence: TGTGCCATCAGTGAGTCGCGGGCCCCGATGGGCACAGATACGCAGTATTTT. Its translation is CAISESRAPMGTDTQYF.

For this clonotype: One junction end disagrees with the germline gene, perhaps due to a read error. V gene TRBV25-1 combines with J gene TRBJ2-6; D not resolved. The V gene's germline CDR1 is MGHDK and CDR2 SYGVNS. The CDR3 is 13 amino acids. The chain's CDR3 is CVSIPMGANVLTF. CDR3 nucleotide sequence: TGTGTCAGCATCCCTATGGGGGCCAACGTCCTGACTTTC.

This clonotype has at least ten counts. One end of the junction fails to match germline, which may point to a read error. This chain uses TRBV20-1 with TRBJ2-7, with 9 positions matching TRBD1. This CDR3 comprises 15 residues. Looked up from germline, CDR1 is DFQATT and CDR2 is SNEGSKA (reference sequence). Here the CDR3 DNA reads TGCAGTGCAAGAGCCCTACAGGGGGCATACTACGAGCAGTACTTC. Its translation is CSARALQGAYYEQYF.